One TCR beta chain is described in this entry. Generated by immunoSEQ multiplex PCR, the TCRdb table keeps only in-frame clones and is missing some. This sample has approximately 300,000 clones, with about 85% found just once. These data are taken from a study of blood T cell repertoires in COVID-19. Study at large: In each case, the material was cDNA or gDNA derived from T cells, B-cell-depleted T cells, or PBMCs.

This CDR3 has 14 amino acids. The V gene end was trimmed by 3 bases and the J gene end by 9 bases; junction bases not matched to a gene: 6. Germline-derived CDR1 and CDR2 are SGDLS and YYNGEE. The TCR sequence derives from a woman aged 50 to 65 who had recovered from COVID-19. Sample: peripheral blood. The chain uses TRBV9 and TRBJ1-6, with 7 bases identical to TRBD1. The CDR3: CASSALTGSSPLHF. The CDR3 DNA sequence: TGTGCCAGCAGCGCCCTGACAGGGAGTTCACCCCTCCACTTT.